The rows below give T cell receptor beta chains drawn from one sample of a study of T cell responses to AZD1222 COVID-19 vaccine. TCRdb's table, derived via immunoSEQ multiplex PCR, lists solely in-frame clones and lacks some. The sample includes around 99,000 clones, approximately 88% of them seen just once. The sample was peripheral blood, taken on day 0 of MenACWY control vaccination. These receptors were taken from an adult in good health. CDR3s include the opening cysteine and the closing phenylalanine or tryptophan. A D gene is named only where the DNA matches it firmly. Size values are once, few and many counts, or a class for expanded clones, and some rows have none.

clone size	V gene	D gene	J gene	CDR3 length	CDR3 DNA	CDR3 protein
once	TRBV3-1/TRBV3-2	.	TRBJ1-5	14	TGTGCCAGCAGCCAAGGGCAGGGACGGCAGCCCCAGCATTTT	CASSQGQGRQPQHF
.	TRBV7-3	.	TRBJ2-2	16	TGTGCCAGCAGCCTCCCGGGCAGATATAACACCGGGGAGCTGTTTTTT	CASSLPGRYNTGELFF
few	TRBV7-2	.	TRBJ1-2	13	TGTGCCAGCAGCTTACTCTTAACGTATGGCTACACCTTC	CASSLLLTYGYTF
.	TRBV6-2/TRBV6-3	.	TRBJ1-5	14	TGTGCCAGCAGTTACCCTGGGACCAATCAGCCCCAGCATTTT	CASSYPGTNQPQHF
.	TRBV2	.	TRBJ1-4	14	TGTGCCAGCAAGGTTGCAGCAACTAATGAAAAACTGTTTTTT	CASKVAATNEKLFF
.	TRBV2	TRBD2	TRBJ2-7	16	TGTGCCAGCACCGGGGGGGGCGGACTAGCGGGAGGCGAGCAGTACTTC	CASTGGGGLAGGEQYF
.	TRBV7-9	.	TRBJ1-4	14	TGTGCCAGCAGCTTAGGATCCATTAATGAAAAACTGTTTTTT	CASSLGSINEKLFF
.	TRBV2	.	TRBJ1-6	15	TGTGCCAGCAGTGTAGGGGCACCCTATAATTCACCCCTCCACTTT	CASSVGAPYNSPLHF
.	TRBV9	.	TRBJ2-1	16	TGTGCCAGCAGCGTAGGGGGGACACCCAAAATCGATGAGCAGTTCTTC	CASSVGGTPKIDEQFF
.	TRBV6-5	.	TRBJ1-4	15	TGTGCCAGCAGTCCATCCGGGACACGTAATGAAAAACTGTTTTTT	CASSPSGTRNEKLFF
.	TRBV27	.	TRBJ1-2	14	TGTGCCAGCAGTCCCGAGGGCGGAAACTATGGCTACACCTTC	CASSPEGGNYGYTF
.	TRBV27	TRBD2	TRBJ2-3	16	TGTGCCAGCAGTCCAACACTAGCGGGAGCCGATGATACGCAGTATTTT	CASSPTLAGADDTQYF
.	TRBV20-1	TRBD2	TRBJ2-1	17	TGCAGTGCTAGTCGGCTAGCGGGGGGACTAAACTACAATGAGCAGTTCTTC	CSASRLAGGLNYNEQFF
.	TRBV6-2/TRBV6-3	.	TRBJ2-7	12	TGTGCCAGCAGCTCGGGACCCTACGAGCAGTACTTC	CASSSGPYEQYF
.	TRBV6-5	.	TRBJ1-6	14	TGTGCCAGCTTTGTTGGGCAGGATAATTCACCCCTCCACTTT	CASFVGQDNSPLHF
.	TRBV5-6	TRBD2	TRBJ2-1	15	TGTGCCAGCAACCAACCGGGACTACCCTACAATGAGCAGTTCTTC	CASNQPGLPYNEQFF
.	TRBV28	TRBD2	TRBJ2-5	16	TGTGCCAGCAGTTTATTCTCTAGCGGGAGCCTGTCGACCCAGTACTTC	CASSLFSSGSLSTQYF
.	TRBV6-5	.	TRBJ2-7	12	TGTGCCAGCACGGACAGCTCCTACGAGCAGTACTTC	CASTDSSYEQYF
few	TRBV27	.	TRBJ1-2	15	TGTGCCAGCAGTTTAAGGAAGGACAGATACTATGGCTACACCTTC	CASSLRKDRYYGYTF
many	TRBV27	TRBD1	TRBJ2-4	16	TGTGCCAGCAGTAACGACAGGGATTTGTCCAAAAACATTCAGTACTTC	CASSNDRDLSKNIQYF
once	TRBV10-1	TRBD2	TRBJ2-4	17	TGCGCCAGCAGTGAGTCCCGGGTGGGACTAGCTAAAAACATTCAGTACTTC	CASSESRVGLAKNIQYF
.	TRBV5-4	.	TRBJ2-7	13	TGTGCCAGCAGTTTGCCCCTGAGCTACGAGCAGTACTTC	CASSLPLSYEQYF